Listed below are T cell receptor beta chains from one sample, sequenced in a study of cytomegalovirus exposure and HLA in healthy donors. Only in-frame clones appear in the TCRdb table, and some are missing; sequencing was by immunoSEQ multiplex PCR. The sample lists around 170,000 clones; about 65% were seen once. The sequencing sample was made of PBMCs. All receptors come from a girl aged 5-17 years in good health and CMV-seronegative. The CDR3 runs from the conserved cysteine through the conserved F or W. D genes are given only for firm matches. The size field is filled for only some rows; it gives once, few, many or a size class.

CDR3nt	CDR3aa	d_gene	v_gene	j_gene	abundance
TGTGCCAGCAGTTCGACAGGGGCCAACGTCCTGACTTTC	CASSSTGANVLTF	.	TRBV6-6	TRBJ2-6	.
TGTGCCAGCAGCCCCGAGGAGGGGCCGACCTACGAGCAGTACTTC	CASSPEEGPTYEQYF	.	TRBV11-2	TRBJ2-7	.
TGTGCCAGCAGTGGGCAGGGTGGGACCCAGTACTTC	CASSGQGGTQYF	.	TRBV2	TRBJ2-5	.
TGTGCCAGCAGTCAACAGGGTACAGGCTACGAGCAGTACTTC	CASSQQGTGYEQYF	.	TRBV27	TRBJ2-7	.
TGCGCCAGCAGCACGCCCCGAGTAGCGGAAATTCAAGAGACCCAGTACTTC	CASSTPRVAEIQETQYF	.	TRBV5-1	TRBJ2-5	.
TGTGCCAGCAGCCCTCGGTACAGGGGGCAAGACTATGGCTACACCTTC	CASSPRYRGQDYGYTF	TRBD1	TRBV11-1	TRBJ1-2	few
TGTGCCAGCAGCTTAGAAGGGGCACAGGGAAACACCATATATTTT	CASSLEGAQGNTIYF	.	TRBV11-2	TRBJ1-3	few
TGTGCCAGCAGTCGACAGGGGGAAGAGCAGTTCTTC	CASSRQGEEQFF	TRBD1	TRBV2	TRBJ2-1	.
TGTGCCAGCAGTTTACTCCTGAATCAGCCCCAGCATTTT	CASSLLLNQPQHF	.	TRBV27	TRBJ1-5	.
TGCGCCAGCAGCCACCCTCAGGCTGAAGCTTTCTTT	CASSHPQAEAFF	.	TRBV4-1	TRBJ1-1	.
TGTGCTAGTGGTTTACAGGGGCGAGGAACTGAAGCTTTCTTT	CASGLQGRGTEAFF	TRBD1	TRBV12-5	TRBJ1-1	.
TGTGCCAGCAGCAGACAGGGGTCGGGTGGCTACACCTTC	CASSRQGSGGYTF	TRBD1	TRBV7-2	TRBJ1-2	.
TGTGCCAGCAGCATCGCGGGGGCTTGGGACTCCTACAATGAGCAGTTCTTC	CASSIAGAWDSYNEQFF	.	TRBV7-9	TRBJ2-1	.
TGCGCCAGCAGCCAAGAGCGGGGGGGCCTCAGGGATGAGCAGTTCTTC	CASSQERGGLRDEQFF	TRBD2	TRBV4-1	TRBJ2-1	.
TGTGCCAGCATAACACAGGGGTTCGCCGGGGAGCTGTTTTTT	CASITQGFAGELFF	TRBD1	TRBV6-6	TRBJ2-2	few
TGTGCCAGCAGAAAGACGGAGAATGAAAAACTGTTTTTT	CASRKTENEKLFF	.	TRBV2	TRBJ1-4	.
TGCGCCAGCAGCTTGGGGGGCCTCACCCTTAACACTGAAGCTTTCTTT	CASSLGGLTLNTEAFF	.	TRBV5-1	TRBJ1-1	.
TGTGCCAGCAGCCTGACAGGGGGCGCTGGGCAGCCCCAGCATTTT	CASSLTGGAGQPQHF	TRBD1	TRBV7-3	TRBJ1-5	.
TGTGCCAGCAGCGCCTGGGGGGGGGCAGGGGGCAGTCAGCCCCAGCATTTT	CASSAWGGAGGSQPQHF	TRBD1	TRBV5-8	TRBJ1-5	once
TGTGCCAGCTCTCGCGACAGGGCCTACGGCTACACCTTC	CASSRDRAYGYTF	TRBD1	TRBV18	TRBJ1-2	.
TGTGCCAGCAGTTACACGGGGGGCAATCAGCCCCAGCATTTT	CASSYTGGNQPQHF	.	TRBV6-6	TRBJ1-5	.
TGTGCCAGCACCCACAGCGGGGGGAGCACAGATACGCAGTATTTT	CASTHSGGSTDTQYF	TRBD2	TRBV6-1	TRBJ2-3	.
TGTGCCAGCAGCCCTAAGGTCAGGCTTTCTGGAAACACCATATATTTT	CASSPKVRLSGNTIYF	.	TRBV7-9	TRBJ1-3	.
TGCAGTGCTACCACAGGGAACGAGCAGTACTTC	CSATTGNEQYF	.	TRBV20-1	TRBJ2-7	.
TGCGCCAGCAGCTCCCTCCGCGGGACAGGGGCGTTGGGTTACACTGAAGCTTTCTTT	CASSSLRGTGALGYTEAFF	TRBD1	TRBV5-1	TRBJ1-1	.
TGTGCCACCAGCAGCCCAGGGAACTACGAGCAGTACTTC	CATSSPGNYEQYF	.	TRBV15	TRBJ2-7	once
TGTGCCAGTACAGGGGGAAAACCCGGTGAGCAGTTCTTC	CASTGGKPGEQFF	TRBD1	TRBV6-1	TRBJ2-1	.